These 18 T cell receptor beta chains were sequenced from one sample in a study of CXCR3-negative and CXCR3-positive naive CD8 T cells. Study-level results: Hydrophobicity was higher for TRB CDR3s found in CXCR3-positive naive cells than in CXCR3-negative naive cells.

Their cognate antigens are unknown. The method, 5' RACE with UMI labels, was used to prepare the TRB cDNA libraries. Reanalyzing the 5' RACE reads, TCRdb keeps one entry per CDR3 protein, without DNA. Its listing shows about 89,000 distinct CDR3 sequences. The sample taken for sequencing was naive CXCR3+ CD8+ T cells from blood. Subset described: CD45RO-CCR7+CD27+CD95- naive CD8+ T cells expressing CXCR3 (TNR3+). Source of these receptors: a human donor in good health. Some clones in this sample may be carry-over from other donors' samples.

The J gene is TRBJ2-3, the V gene TRBV19; the TRBD2 assignment by TCRdb is unverifiable without DNA. The CDR3 totals 15 residues. CDR1 and CDR2 (germline): LNHDA, SQIVND (reference sequence). CDR3 amino acids: CASSWMVAGTDTQYF.

The rearrangement uses TRBV29-1 and TRBJ1-2. CDR3 length: 14 residues. The V gene's germline CDR1 is SQVTM and CDR2 ANQGSEA. CDR3 loop: CSVEMWDSGYGYTF.

The V and J genes are TRBV3-1 and TRBJ2-1. The germline gives CDR1 LGHDT, CDR2 YNNKEL (reference sequence). The CDR3 is 13 residues long. The CDR3 reads CASSSSAVNEQFF.

The rearrangement uses TRBV21-1 and TRBJ2-7; TCRdb proposes TRBD1, but this gene call is untestable without DNA. TRBV21-1 is flagged as a pseudogene. This CDR3 region has 13 residues. CDR3 residues: CASSKGGAYEQYF.

This chain links TRBV19 with TRBJ2-5; the TRBD1 assignment by TCRdb is unverifiable without DNA. The CDR3 totals 13 residues. Germline V gene data show CDR1 as LNHDA and CDR2 as SQIVND (reference sequence). CDR3 amino acids: CASSTAPGETQYF.

The rearrangement uses TRBV6-2 or TRBV6-3 and TRBJ2-7; the TRBD1 assignment by TCRdb is unverifiable without DNA. CDR1 MNHEY and CDR2 SVGEGT come from the germline V gene. The CDR3 length is 14 residues. The CDR3 spells CASSSLANSYEQYF.

The rearrangement links TRBV29-1 to TRBJ1-2; absent DNA, TCRdb's TRBD1 call cannot be checked. In germline, CDR1 is SQVTM, CDR2 ANQGSEA. There are 15 residues in the CDR3. CDR3 sequence reads: CSVPDRGQSNYGYTF.

The CDR3 here is CSVSVPGLVRGGTDTQYF. The rearrangement joins TRBV29-1 to TRBJ2-3; TCRdb's D call of TRBD2 is untestable without DNA. The germline V gene encodes CDR1 SQVTM and CDR2 ANQGSEA. The CDR3 consists of 18 residues.

V gene TRBV2 combines with J gene TRBJ2-5; TCRdb lists TRBD2, though no DNA is available to test this call. The CDR3 length is 14 residues. CDR1 and CDR2 (germline): SNHLY, FYNNEI. CDR3: CASSEGRAEETQYF.

The chain employs TRBV19 and TRBJ2-1; TCRdb proposes TRBD2, but this gene call is untestable without DNA. The CDR3 contains 19 residues. Germline CDR1 LNHDA, CDR2 SQIVND (reference sequence). The CDR3 loop reads CASSIDLSFGLAGNNEQFF.

This sequence joins TRBV29-1 and TRBJ2-2; TCRdb calls TRBD2, which cannot be checked without DNA. The CDR3 consists of 13 residues. Germline values: CDR1 SQVTM, CDR2 ANQGSEA. This CDR3 is CSVLAGAGGELFF.

The CDR3 loop reads CASSDGEGPNTEAFF. The chain uses TRBV6-4 and TRBJ1-1. This CDR3 spans 15 amino acids. Germline CDR1 MRHNA, CDR2 SNTAGT.

The chain links TRBV15 to TRBJ2-7; TCRdb designates TRBD1, a call that cannot be tested without DNA. The CDR3 runs to 17 residues. Germline-derived CDR1 and CDR2 are LNHNV and YYDKDF (reference sequence). The CDR3 here is CATSRTPRQGLLYEQYF.

The gene calls are TRBV29-1 and TRBJ2-7; with no DNA, the TCRdb D assignment of TRBD2 cannot be verified. The CDR3 sequence is 12 residues long. Germline CDR1 reads SQVTM; CDR2 reads ANQGSEA. CDR3 region: CSVEARAYEQYF.

V gene TRBV6-2 or TRBV6-3 combines with J gene TRBJ2-7; TCRdb proposes TRBD2, but this gene call is untestable without DNA. This CDR3 contains 19 residues. Germline V gene lookup returns CDR1 MNHEY and CDR2 SVGEGT. CDR3 loop: CASSYSGLAGGPVAYEQYF.

The chain joins TRBV11-2 to TRBJ2-7; TCRdb proposes TRBD1, but this gene call is untestable without DNA. The CDR3 contains 15 residues. Per the germline V gene, CDR1 is SGHAT and CDR2 is FQNNGV. The CDR3 is CASSLGTLNSYEQYF.

The chain has TRBV4-1 and TRBJ2-7; TCRdb proposes TRBD1, but this gene call is untestable without DNA. This CDR3 has 17 amino acids. Germline V lookup: CDR1 MGHRA, CDR2 YSYEKL. The CDR3 spells CASSQATGTGPTYEQYF.

The CDR3 loop is CGAADRDNPGYTF. V is TRBV20-1 and J is TRBJ1-2; lacking DNA, the TRBD1 call made by TCRdb goes unchecked. The CDR3 runs 13 residues. In germline, CDR1 is DFQATT, CDR2 SNEGSKA (reference sequence).